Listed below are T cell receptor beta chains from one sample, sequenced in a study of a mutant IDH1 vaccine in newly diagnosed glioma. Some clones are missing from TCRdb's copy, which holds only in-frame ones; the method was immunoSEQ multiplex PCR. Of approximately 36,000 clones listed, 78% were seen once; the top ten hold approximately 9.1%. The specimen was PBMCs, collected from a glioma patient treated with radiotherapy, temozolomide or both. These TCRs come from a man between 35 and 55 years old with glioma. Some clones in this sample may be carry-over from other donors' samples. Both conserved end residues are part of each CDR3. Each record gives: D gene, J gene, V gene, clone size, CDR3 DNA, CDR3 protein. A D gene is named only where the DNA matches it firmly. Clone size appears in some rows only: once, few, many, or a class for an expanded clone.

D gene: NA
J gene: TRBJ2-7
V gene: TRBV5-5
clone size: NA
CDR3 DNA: TGTGCCAGCAGCTTCATACTCAGCGAGCAGTACTTC
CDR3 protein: CASSFILSEQYF

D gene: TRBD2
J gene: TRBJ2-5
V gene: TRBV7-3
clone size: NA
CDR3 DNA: TGTGCCAGCAGCTCAGTAGCGGGGGGACCAGAGACCCAGTACTTC
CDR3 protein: CASSSVAGGPETQYF

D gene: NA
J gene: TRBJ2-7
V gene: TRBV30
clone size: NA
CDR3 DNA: TGTGCCTGGAGTGCCGGTGGGGCGCTCTCCTACGAGCAGTACTTC
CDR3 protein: CAWSAGGALSYEQYF

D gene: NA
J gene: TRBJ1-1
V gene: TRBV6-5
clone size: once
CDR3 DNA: TGTGCCAGCAGTTACTCGTTTAGGGGTGATACTGAAGCTTTCTTT
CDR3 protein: CASSYSFRGDTEAFF

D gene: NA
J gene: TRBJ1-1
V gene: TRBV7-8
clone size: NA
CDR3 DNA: TGTGCCAGCAGCTTACTGACAGCGGGGGGTAACACTGAAGCTTTCTTT
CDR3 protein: CASSLLTAGGNTEAFF

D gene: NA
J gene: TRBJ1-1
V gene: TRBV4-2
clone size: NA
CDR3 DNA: TGTGCCAGCAGCCAAGATCGGCGGAGAATGGATTGGGGTGAAGCTTTCTTT
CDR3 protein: CASSQDRRRMDWGEAFF

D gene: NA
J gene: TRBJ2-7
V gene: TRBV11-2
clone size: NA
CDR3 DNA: TGTGCCAGCAGCCAGGGATTCTACGAGCAGTACTTC
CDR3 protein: CASSQGFYEQYF

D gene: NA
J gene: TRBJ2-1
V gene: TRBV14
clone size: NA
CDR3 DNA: TGTGCCAGCAGCCAAGGAGGAACGCGAGGTGGTGAGCAGTTCTTC
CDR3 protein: CASSQGGTRGGEQFF

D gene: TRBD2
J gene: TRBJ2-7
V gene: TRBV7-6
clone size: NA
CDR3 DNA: TGTGCCAGCAGCTTCGCCGGGAGGGAGCAGTACTTC
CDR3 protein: CASSFAGREQYF

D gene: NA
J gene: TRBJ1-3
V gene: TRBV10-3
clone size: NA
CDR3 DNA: TGTGCCATCACCTTGAAGGGGCGTACCTACGGAAACACCATATATTTT
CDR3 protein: CAITLKGRTYGNTIYF

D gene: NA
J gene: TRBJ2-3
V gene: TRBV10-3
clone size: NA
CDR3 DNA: TGTGCCATCAGTGAGGGGCAGGGTCGAGATACGCAGTATTTT
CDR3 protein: CAISEGQGRDTQYF

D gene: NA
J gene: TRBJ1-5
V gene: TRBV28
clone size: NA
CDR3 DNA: TGTGCCAGCAGGCCTCGTATGGGTCAGCCCCAGCATTTT
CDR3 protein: CASRPRMGQPQHF

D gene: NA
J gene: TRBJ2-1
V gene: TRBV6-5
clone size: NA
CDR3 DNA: TGTGCCAGCAGTTATGCGGGCACCCTCTACAATGAGCAGTTCTTC
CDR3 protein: CASSYAGTLYNEQFF

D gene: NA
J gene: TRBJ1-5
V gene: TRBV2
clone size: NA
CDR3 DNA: TGTGCCAGCAGTGGTAACAGCTATAGCAATCAGCCCCAGCATTTT
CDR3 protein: CASSGNSYSNQPQHF

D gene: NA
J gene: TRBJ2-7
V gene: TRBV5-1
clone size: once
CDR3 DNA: TGCGCCAGCAGCATCCCTACAGGGGAGGGCGAGCAGTACTTC
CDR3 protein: CASSIPTGEGEQYF

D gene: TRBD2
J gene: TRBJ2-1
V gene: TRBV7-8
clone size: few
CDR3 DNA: TGTGCCAGCAGCTTAGCTTCTAGCGGGGGGACCTCCTACAATGAGCAGTTCTTC
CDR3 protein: CASSLASSGGTSYNEQFF

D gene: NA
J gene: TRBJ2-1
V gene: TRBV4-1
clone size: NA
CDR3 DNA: TGCGCCAGCAGTCTCGGACCAGGCTACAATGAGCAGTTCTTC
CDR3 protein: CASSLGPGYNEQFF

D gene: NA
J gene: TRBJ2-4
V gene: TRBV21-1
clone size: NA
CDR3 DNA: TGTGCCGGACCCGGGACATTAGAAAACATTCAGTACTTC
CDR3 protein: CAGPGTLENIQYF

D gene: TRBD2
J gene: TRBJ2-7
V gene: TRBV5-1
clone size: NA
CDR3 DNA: TGCGCCAGCAGCAACCCGGGGGGGGAATACTACGAGCAGTACTTC
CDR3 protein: CASSNPGGEYYEQYF

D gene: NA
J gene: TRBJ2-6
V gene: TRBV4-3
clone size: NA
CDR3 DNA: TGCGCCAGCAGCCCTACCGACAGCTCTGGGGCCAACGTCCTGACTTTC
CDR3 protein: CASSPTDSSGANVLTF

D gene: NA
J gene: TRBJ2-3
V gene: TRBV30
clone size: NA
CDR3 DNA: TGTGCCTGGAGTACCCGGAGGGAGGATACGCAGTATTTT
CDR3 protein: CAWSTRREDTQYF

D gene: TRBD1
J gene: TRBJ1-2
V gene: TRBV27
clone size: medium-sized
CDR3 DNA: TGTGCCAGCAGTTTAAGTCCCCGGGGGAGGGGGCCTAACTATGGCTACACCTTC
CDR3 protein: CASSLSPRGRGPNYGYTF